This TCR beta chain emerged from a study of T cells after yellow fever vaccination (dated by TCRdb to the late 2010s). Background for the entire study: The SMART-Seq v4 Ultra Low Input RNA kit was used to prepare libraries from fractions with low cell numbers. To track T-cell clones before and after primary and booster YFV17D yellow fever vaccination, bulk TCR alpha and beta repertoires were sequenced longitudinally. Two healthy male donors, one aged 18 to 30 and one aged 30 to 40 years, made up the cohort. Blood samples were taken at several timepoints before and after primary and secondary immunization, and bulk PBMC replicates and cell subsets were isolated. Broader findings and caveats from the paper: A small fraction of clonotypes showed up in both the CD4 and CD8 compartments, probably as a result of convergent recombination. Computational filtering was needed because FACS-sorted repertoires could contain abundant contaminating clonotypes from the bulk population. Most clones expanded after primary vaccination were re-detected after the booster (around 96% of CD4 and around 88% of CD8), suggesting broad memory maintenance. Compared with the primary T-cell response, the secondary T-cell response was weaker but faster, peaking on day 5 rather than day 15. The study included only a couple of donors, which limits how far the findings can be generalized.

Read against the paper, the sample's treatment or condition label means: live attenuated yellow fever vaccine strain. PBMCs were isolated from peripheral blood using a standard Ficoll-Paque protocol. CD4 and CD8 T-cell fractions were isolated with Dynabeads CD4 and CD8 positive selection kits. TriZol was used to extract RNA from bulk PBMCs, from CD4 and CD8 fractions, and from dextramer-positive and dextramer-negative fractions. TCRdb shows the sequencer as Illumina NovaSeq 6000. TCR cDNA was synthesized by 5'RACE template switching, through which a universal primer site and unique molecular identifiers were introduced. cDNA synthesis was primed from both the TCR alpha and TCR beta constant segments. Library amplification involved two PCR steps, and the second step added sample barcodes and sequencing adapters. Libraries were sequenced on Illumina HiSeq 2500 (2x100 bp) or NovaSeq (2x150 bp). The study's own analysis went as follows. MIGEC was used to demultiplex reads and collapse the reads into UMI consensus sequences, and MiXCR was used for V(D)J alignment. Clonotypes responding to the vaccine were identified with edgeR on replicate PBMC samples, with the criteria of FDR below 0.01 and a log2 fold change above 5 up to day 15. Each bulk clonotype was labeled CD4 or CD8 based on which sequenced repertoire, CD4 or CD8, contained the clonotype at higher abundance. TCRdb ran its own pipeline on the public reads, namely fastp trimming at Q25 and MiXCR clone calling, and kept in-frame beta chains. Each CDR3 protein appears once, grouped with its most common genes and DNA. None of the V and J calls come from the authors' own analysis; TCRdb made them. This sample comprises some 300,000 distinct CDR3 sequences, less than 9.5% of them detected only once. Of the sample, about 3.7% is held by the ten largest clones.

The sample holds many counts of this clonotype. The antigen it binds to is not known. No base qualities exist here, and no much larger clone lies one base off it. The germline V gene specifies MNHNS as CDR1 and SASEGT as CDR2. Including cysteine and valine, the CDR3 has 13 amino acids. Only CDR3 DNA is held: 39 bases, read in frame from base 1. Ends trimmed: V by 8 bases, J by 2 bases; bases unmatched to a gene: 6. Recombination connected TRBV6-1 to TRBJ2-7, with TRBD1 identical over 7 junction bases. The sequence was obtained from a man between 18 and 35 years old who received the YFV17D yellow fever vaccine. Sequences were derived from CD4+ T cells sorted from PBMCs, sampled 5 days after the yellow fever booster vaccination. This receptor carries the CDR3 CASGRDRAYEQYV. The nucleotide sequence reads TGTGCCAGCGGCCGGGACAGAGCCTACGAGCAGTACGTC.